This TCR beta chain is from a study of T-cell reconstitution after alpha-beta-depleted transplantation in children. Study findings and constraints: One year after transplant, T-cell counts and diversity came mostly from newly produced T cells. By about two months after transplant, alpha-beta T cells reportedly arose from several hundred graft clones that had expanded.

A library of TCRbeta sequences, prepared with unique molecular identifiers, was generated. A single record per CDR3 protein comes from TCRdb applying MiXCR to the PCR reads. This sample carries hundreds of thousands of distinct CDR3 sequences, roughly 10% of them seen once, and the ten largest clones take 2% to 2.5%. The CDR3 contains 12 residues. V lost 3 bases, J lost 12 bases, and 12 bases lay in between. This clonotype was seen many times. The target antigen is unknown. This chain joins TRBV12-3 or TRBV12-4 and TRBJ2-1, with TRBD2 as a possible D gene (5 bases). The origin of this receptor is a child aged 2 to 10 with inherited bone marrow failure, due to receive a stem cell transplant. Specimen: PBMCs, collected before TCRalphabeta/CD19-depleted stem cell transplant. CDR3 bases: TGTGCCAGCAGTTTCATCGGGGTAAGGCAGTTCTTC. Protein: CASSFIGVRQFF.